A selection of T cell receptor beta chains follows, all from one sample in a study of T cells after yellow fever vaccination. Using its own MiXCR run on the 5' RACE reads, TCRdb lists one record per CDR3 protein. The sample has under 250,000 distinct CDR3 sequences, approximately 3.2% seen once; the top ten hold 2.5% to 3.5%. This sample comprised CD4+ T cells sorted from PBMCs, obtained 10 days after the yellow fever booster vaccination. The receptor source for this set is a man younger than 30 who received the YFV17D yellow fever vaccine. The CDR3 runs from the conserved cysteine through the conserved F or W. Each record gives: CDR3 protein, J gene, V gene.

CASSRSRGLYEQYF	TRBJ2-7	TRBV6-5
CASTRERNTEAFF	TRBJ1-1	TRBV5-1
CASSARAGFSYEQYF	TRBJ2-7	TRBV4-3
CASTTSDRSQAFF	TRBJ1-1	TRBV18
CASSFGQPPQHF	TRBJ1-5	TRBV12-3/TRBV12-4
CSGVHGVLRTEAFF	TRBJ1-1	TRBV29-1
CASSDRERDEQYF	TRBJ2-7	TRBV25-1
CASSLKDGDIQYF	TRBJ2-4	TRBV7-9
CASSSRGEGFQYF	TRBJ2-4	TRBV7-2
CASSLRQQDSPLHF	TRBJ1-6	TRBV5-1
CASSLNPVGHGDTQYF	TRBJ2-3	TRBV7-8
CASSELGLTQYF	TRBJ2-3	TRBV4-1
CASSLNSGQAVEAFF	TRBJ1-1	TRBV7-3
CASSQDYGGLNQPQHF	TRBJ1-5	TRBV3-1
CASSFAGNGYTF	TRBJ1-2	TRBV12-3/TRBV12-4
CASSLVMQPQHF	TRBJ1-5	TRBV12-3/TRBV12-4
CASAGGRQETQYF	TRBJ2-5	TRBV11-2
CASSAPSRNTGELFF	TRBJ2-2	TRBV7-2
CASSFRGLNTEAFF	TRBJ1-1	TRBV27
CASSLYSGTGGSGANVLTF	TRBJ2-6	TRBV3-1
CSAGGGMDTIYF	TRBJ1-3	TRBV20-1
CASSYDRKQETQYF	TRBJ2-5	TRBV5-1
CASSLSGGGSNQPQHF	TRBJ1-5	TRBV7-9
CASSYSGGLSNQPQHF	TRBJ1-5	TRBV6-2/TRBV6-3